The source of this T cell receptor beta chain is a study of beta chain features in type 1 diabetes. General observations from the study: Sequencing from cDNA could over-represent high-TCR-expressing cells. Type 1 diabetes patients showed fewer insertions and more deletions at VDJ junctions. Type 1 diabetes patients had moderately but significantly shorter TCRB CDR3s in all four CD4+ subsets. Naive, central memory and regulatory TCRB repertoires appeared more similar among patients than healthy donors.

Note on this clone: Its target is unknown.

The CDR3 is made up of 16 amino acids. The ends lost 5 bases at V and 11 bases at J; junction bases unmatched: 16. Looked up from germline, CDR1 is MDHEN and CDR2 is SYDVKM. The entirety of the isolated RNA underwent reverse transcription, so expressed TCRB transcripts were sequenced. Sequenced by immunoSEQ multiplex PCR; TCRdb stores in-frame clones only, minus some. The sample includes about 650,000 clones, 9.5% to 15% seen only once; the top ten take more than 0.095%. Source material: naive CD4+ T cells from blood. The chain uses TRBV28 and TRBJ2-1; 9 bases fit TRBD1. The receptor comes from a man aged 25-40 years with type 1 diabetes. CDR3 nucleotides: TGTGCCAGCAGTCCCCAGGGACAGGGCTCTAGGGGCAAGCAGTTCTTC. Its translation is CASSPQGQGSRGKQFF.